A single sample is the source of the 10 T cell receptor beta chains below, sequenced in a study of T cells after yellow fever vaccination. TCRdb reprocessed the 5' RACE reads with MiXCR, giving one entry per CDR3 protein. The data show around 340,000 distinct CDR3 sequences, with 8.5% to 10% seen just once and approximately 19% held by the top ten. Sequences were derived from PBMCs, sampled on the day of the first yellow fever vaccination. The receptor source for this set is a man between 18 and 29 years old who received the YFV17D yellow fever vaccine.

This clonotype occurred many times. The chain links TRBV20-1 to TRBJ1-4; a weak D match, TRBD1 (5 bases). Germline V gene sequence: CDR1 DFQATT, CDR2 SNEGSKA (reference sequence). This CDR3 is 16 amino acids long. Deletions cut 0 bases from V and 7 bases from J, with 18 bases between. In DNA, the CDR3 is TGCAGTGCTAGAGATCCCGGGACCCTCAGCGGTGAAAAACTGTTTTTT. Protein: CSARDPGTLSGEKLFF.

The rearrangement links TRBV9 to TRBJ2-2; TRBD1 matches 7 bases. CDR1 is SGDLS and CDR2 is YYNGEE in the germline V gene. The CDR3 is 16 amino acids. The J segment lost 1 base and the V segment lost 4 bases, leaving 7 bases of the junction unmatched. For the CDR3, the DNA is TGTGCCAGCAGCCCCTCCGGGACAGTGAACACCGGGGAGCTGTTTTTT. Residues: CASSPSGTVNTGELFF.

This clonotype was detected only a few times. The chain combines TRBV5-1 with TRBJ2-1, with D tentatively TRBD1 (6 bases). The CDR3 totals 16 residues. Per germline, CDR1 SGHRS and CDR2 YFSETQ. Trimming took 0 bases from V and 4 from J, leaving 14 bases between them. This CDR3 reads CASSLGGGQIYNEQFF. CDR3 in DNA: TGCGCCAGCAGCTTGGGTGGTGGACAGATATACAATGAGCAGTTCTTC.

The chain recombines TRBV10-3 with TRBJ2-3, with 8 bases fitting TRBD2. The junction had 6 bases not matched to a gene; V was cut back by 5 bases and J by 2 bases. This CDR3 contains 15 residues. From germline, CDR1 is ENHRY and CDR2 SYGVKD. The CDR3 sequence is CAISSGGANTDTQYF. DNA of the CDR3: TGTGCCATCAGTTCCGGGGGGGCCAACACAGATACGCAGTATTTT.

This clonotype was recorded at least ten times. The chain links TRBV29-1 to TRBJ2-3, with D tentatively TRBD2 (7 bases). V was clipped by 4 bases and J by 5 bases, with 13 bases between them. In germline, CDR1 is SQVTM, CDR2 ANQGSEA. The CDR3 is 13 residues long. The CDR3 DNA follows: TGCAGCGTTGTGGGGGGGCTTAAAGATACGCAGTATTTT. Amino acid sequence: CSVVGGLKDTQYF.

The gene calls are TRBV18 and TRBJ2-7; no clear D. Trimming shortened V by 5 bases and J by 2 bases, and 16 bases separated the two germline ends. The CDR3 consists of 15 residues. The V gene's germline CDR1 is KGHSH and CDR2 LQKENI. CDR3 loop: CASSSTEGVTYEQYF. As DNA, the CDR3 is TGTGCCAGCTCAAGCACCGAAGGAGTCACCTACGAGCAGTACTTC.

The gene calls are TRBV30 and TRBJ2-7; D possibly matches TRBD1 or TRBD2 (5 bases each). V shed 0 bases and J shed 0 bases, with 9 bases lying between them. CDR1 GTSNPN and CDR2 SVGIG come from the germline V gene (reference sequence). The CDR3 contains 14 residues. CDR3 in DNA: TGTGCCTGGAGTGTTGCCGGGACCTCCTACGAGCAGTACTTC. Translated, it gives CAWSVAGTSYEQYF.

This clonotype was seen a handful of times. The junction shows a germline mismatch at one end, possibly a read error. V gene TRBV5-1 combines with J gene TRBJ2-7, with D possibly TRBD1 on 6 matching bases. The CDR3 runs to 9 residues. Looked up from germline, CDR1 is SGHRS and CDR2 is YFSETQ. CDR3 loop: CPRGHEQYF. The CDR3 DNA is TGCCCCAGGGGTCACGAGCAGTACTTC.

V is TRBV6-5 and J is TRBJ1-1, with 8 bases aligning to TRBD1. With 5 bases clipped from V and 4 bases from J, the junction kept 9 bases outside the gene matches. The CDR3 covers 15 residues. The V gene's germline CDR1 is MNHEY and CDR2 SVGAGI. CDR3 sequence (DNA): TGTGCCAGCAGTAACCCGACAGGGGCGGGCACTGAAGCTTTCTTT. Translating it yields CASSNPTGAGTEAFF.

This clonotype was observed at least ten times. V is TRBV4-2 and J is TRBJ2-7; the D gene could be TRBD1 or TRBD2 (5 bases each). V lost 5 bases, J lost 5 bases, and 22 bases lay in between. In germline, CDR1 is LGHNA, CDR2 YNFKEQ. The CDR3 spans 16 residues. CDR3 loop: CASSSEKGKEVDEQYF. In DNA, the CDR3 is TGTGCCAGCAGCTCCGAGAAGGGGAAGGAGGTTGACGAGCAGTACTTC.